A selection of T cell receptor beta chains follows, all from one sample in a study of blood T cell repertoires in COVID-19. Method: immunoSEQ multiplex PCR; TCRdb's copy keeps in-frame clones and lacks some. This repertoire shows roughly 400,000 clones, approximately 91% found once; its top ten account for approximately 1.5%. The source material was PBMCs or T cells enriched from blood (not recorded which). The receptor source for this set is a woman under 30 who had been exposed to COVID-19. CDR3s leave out the opening cysteine and the closing phenylalanine or tryptophan.

TRBV7-3	ASSSRDRGIYNEQF
TRBV28	ASSFPARNTIY
TRBV11-2	ASSLNAYEQY
TRBV29-1	SVAGTGRNTGELF
TRBV28	ASSLLARQLF
TRBV7-9	ASGRDIRSYEQY
TRBV28	ASSGQYGYT
TRBV9	ASSVASTANYGYT
TRBV7-2	ASSQSSGGSDTQY
TRBV7-7	ASSLTSGGLDTQY
TRBV10-3	AISQGQSSYEQY
TRBV18	ASSRRTGGQRNSGNTIY
TRBV2	ASSEAASGGQYEQF
TRBV9	ASSVALRVTSTDTQY
TRBV6-6	ASSPLVGSGGAADTQY
TRBV5-1	ASSPLTGDYGYT
TRBV9	ASSVGTSEQETQY
TRBV5-1	ASSSLGASGETQY
TRBV4-3	ASSQESSGGYYNEQF
TRBV19	ASSIIPGLAGYIQY
TRBV4-2	ASKGTDTEAF
TRBV28	ASSLGPDGTGFSYEQY
TRBV28	ASSKGTGMAYEQY
TRBV7-8	ASSGRDRERYTQY
TRBV28	ASSLWVGTGHSPLH
TRBV24-1	ATRASGSIDTQY
TRBV9	ASSAPTVGYT
TRBV28	ASNDRLGDNEQF
TRBV5-4	ASSEGGSNQPQH
TRBV5-5	ASSNMGGLTEAF
TRBV5-4	ASSAWTDNYGYT
TRBV4-1	ASSQPGLAGNEQF
TRBV28	ATWGGGPGYT
TRBV29-1	SVDSRGTYNEQF
TRBV7-2	ASSLAFPGYEQY
TRBV5-4	ASSHPDSEAF
TRBV3-1/TRBV3-2	ASSQDEGLAGGRHTQY
TRBV7-2	ASSLAGAFEAF
TRBV13	ASSADRGTEAF
TRBV6-5	ASSYRGPLSGNTIY
TRBV28	ASEDRNQPQH
TRBV7-9	ASSLEQPYNEQF
TRBV7-2	ASSFRSSSSYEQY
TRBV28	ASSSDRPYEQY
TRBV7-2	ASSLGAGANYGYT
TRBV5-6	ASSLWAATSGDYEQY
TRBV19	ASARSGDYGYT
TRBV6-5	ASRDSFNQPQH
TRBV28	ASSGTSALHSTDTQY
TRBV7-9	ASSLGQGRNEKLF
TRBV11-2	ASSVLVLDEQF
TRBV4-3	ASSRSRTSGGSSYNEQF
TRBV2	ASTPRLAGTKETQY